The next 19 T cell receptor beta chains were all read from a single sample in a study of blood T cell repertoires in COVID-19. Sequencing used immunoSEQ multiplex PCR; TCRdb keeps in-frame clones, though not all of them. The sample lists about 440,000 clones, more than 85% occurring once. The specimen was peripheral blood. The source is a woman aged 25 to 45 with acute or convalescent COVID-19.

CDR3 region: CASSTGAGEQYF. CDR3 in DNA: TGTGCCAGCAGCACAGGGGCCGGAGAGCAGTACTTC. The chain links TRBV5-5 to TRBJ2-7; 7 bases line up with TRBD1. This CDR3 spans 12 amino acids. V trimming: 4 bases; J trimming: 7 bases; junction bases outside the gene matches: 5. Germline assignment: CDR1 SGHKS and CDR2 YYEKEE (reference sequence).

The chain links TRBV6-5 to TRBJ1-1; D unresolved. This CDR3 has 14 amino acids. Per germline, CDR1 MNHEY and CDR2 SVGAGI. The germline V and J ends were trimmed by 3 bases and 6 bases, with 14 bases remaining between them. The CDR3 is CASSYKQVLSEAFF. The CDR3 DNA is TGTGCCAGCAGTTATAAGCAGGTTCTTTCTGAAGCTTTCTTT.

The chain uses TRBV29-1 and TRBJ2-7; maybe TRBD1 (6 bases). Trimming took off 1 base at V and 6 bases at J, with 13 bases between the two ends. This CDR3 is 13 amino acids long. The V gene's germline CDR1 is SQVTM and CDR2 ANQGSEA. This CDR3 reads CSVEVVVGGEQYF. For the CDR3, the DNA is TGCAGCGTTGAAGTGGTGGTAGGGGGCGAGCAGTACTTC.

CDR3 sequence reads: CASSSGQIDSPLHF. In DNA, the CDR3 is TGTGCCAGCAGCTCGGGACAGATTGACTCACCCCTCCACTTT. This sequence joins TRBV7-9 and TRBJ1-6; 7 bases line up with TRBD1. V lost 4 bases, J lost 10 bases, and 7 bases stayed unmatched. Per germline, CDR1 SEHNR and CDR2 FQNEAQ (reference sequence). This CDR3 is 14 amino acids long.

Worth noting for this clone: Other DNA sequences from this sample encode an identical CDR3 as well. The V gene is TRBV10-1, the J gene TRBJ2-7; D may be TRBD1 (6 bases). Trimming removed 2 bases at V and 3 bases at J, with 11 bases between. From germline, CDR1 is WNHNN and CDR2 SYGVQD (reference sequence). This CDR3 has 14 residues. CDR3 residues: CASSEGTGYYEQYF. CDR3 in DNA: TGCGCCAGCAGTGAGGGCACAGGGTACTACGAGCAGTACTTC.

Details on this clone: At the DNA level, this CDR3 is encoded by other sequences in the same sample as well. The J gene is TRBJ1-5, the V gene TRBV18; TRBD1 matches 8 bases. The CDR3 covers 14 residues. Germline CDR1 is KGHSH and CDR2 is LQKENI. V dropped 3 bases and J dropped 7; count of bases not matched to a gene: 5. CDR3 in amino acids: CASSPTGAVQPQHF. CDR3 in DNA: TGTGCCAGCTCACCGACAGGGGCGGTCCAGCCCCAGCATTTT.

This clone has just one count. This rearrangement joins TRBV10-3 to TRBJ1-1, with D possibly matching TRBD1 (6 bases). Germline V lookup: CDR1 ENHRY, CDR2 SYGVKD. Between the trimmed V and J ends, which lost 8 bases and 2 bases, there was a span of 12 bases. This CDR3 contains 13 residues. CDR3 bases: TGTGCCATCCAGGACAGAACAAACACTGAAGCTTTCTTT. It yields the protein CAIQDRTNTEAFF.

This chain connects TRBV7-2 to TRBJ2-5; D perhaps matches TRBD2 (5 bases). The ends were cut back, 1 base at V and 2 bases at J, with 14 bases in the middle. CDR1 and CDR2 (germline): SGHTA, FQGNSA. This CDR3 spans 16 amino acids. The DNA of the CDR3 is TGTGCCAGCAGCTTAGGGACTGTCACCGCTCAAGAGACCCAGTACTTC. Its translation is CASSLGTVTAQETQYF.

This sequence joins TRBV18 and TRBJ2-7, with D unclear. V was trimmed by 3 bases and J by 0 bases, leaving 12 bases between them. The germline V gene has CDR1 KGHSH and CDR2 LQKENI. The CDR3 consists of 15 residues. Here the CDR3 DNA reads TGTGCCAGCTCACCTAACAGCTATACCTCCTACGAGCAGTACTTC. Its translation: CASSPNSYTSYEQYF.

The chain couples TRBV7-9 to TRBJ1-2; D may be TRBD1 (5 bases). Per the germline V gene, CDR1 is SEHNR and CDR2 is FQNEAQ (reference sequence). Deletions cut 0 bases from V and 0 bases from J, with 8 bases between. This CDR3 has 15 residues. The DNA of the CDR3 is TGTGCCAGCAGCTTAGCCAGACAGCCTAACTATGGCTACACCTTC. This codes for CASSLARQPNYGYTF. The variable domain in full, with the rest retrieved from reference TRBV7-9 and TRBJ1-2, is DTGVSQNPRHKITKRGQNVTFRCDPISEHNRLYWYRQTLGQGPEFLTYFQNEAQLEKSRLLSDRFSAERPKGSFSTLEIQRTEQGDSAMYLCASSLARQPNYGYTFGSGTRLTVV.

This clone was seen many times. The V call is TRBV3-1 (or the pseudogene TRBV3-2), the J call TRBJ1-2; D ambiguous. The V end was cut by 4 bases, the J end by 13 bases, with 19 bases between. Germline-derived CDR1 and CDR2 are LGHDT and YNNKEL (reference sequence). This CDR3 is 13 amino acids long. The CDR3 bases are TGTGCCAGCAGCCCCTTGAAGAGCTCAAGCTGCACCTTC. Encoded protein: CASSPLKSSSCTF.

The gene calls are TRBV19 and TRBJ1-2; D might be TRBD1 (5 bases). Germline V gene lookup returns CDR1 LNHDA and CDR2 SQIVND (reference sequence). Trimming removed 6 bases from V and 4 bases from J, with 12 bases in between. The CDR3 loop spans 13 amino acids. DNA for the CDR3: TGTGCCAGTAGCCCCCAAGGGGCCTATGGCTACACCTTC. This translates into CASSPQGAYGYTF.

This chain uses TRBV3-1 (or the pseudogene TRBV3-2) with TRBJ2-1, with D uncertain. V was shortened by 4 bases and J by 3 bases, with 4 bases between the two germline ends. Looked up from germline, CDR1 is LGHDT and CDR2 is YNNKEL (reference sequence). The CDR3 has 12 residues. The CDR3 DNA follows: TGTGCCAGCAGCCCCCACTACAATGAGCAGTTCTTC. Its protein is CASSPHYNEQFF.

CDR3 protein: CASSTDRAHYGYTF. The CDR3 nucleotides are TGCGCCAGCAGCACGGACAGGGCCCACTATGGCTACACCTTC. This chain links TRBV5-1 with TRBJ1-2, with 8 bases fitting TRBD1. This CDR3 has 14 residues. Germline trimming cut 4 bases from V and 3 bases from J; bases unmatched to any gene: 5. Germline-derived CDR1 and CDR2 are SGHRS and YFSETQ. Looking up the rest from reference TRBV5-1 and TRBJ1-2 gives the full variable domain: KAGVTQTPRYLIKTRGQQVTLSCSPISGHRSVSWYQQTPGQGLQFLFEYFSETQRNKGNFPGRFSGRQFSNSRSEMNVSTLELGDSALYLCASSTDRAHYGYTFGSGTRLTVV.

V is TRBV9 and J is TRBJ1-5, with D possibly being TRBD1 (5 bases). CDR1 and CDR2 from the germline V gene are SGDLS and YYNGEE. Trimming pared 0 bases from V and 0 bases from J, leaving 7 bases between. The CDR3 covers 15 residues. This CDR3 is CASSVGGVSNQPQHF. The CDR3 nucleotides read TGTGCCAGCAGCGTAGGGGGGGTTAGCAATCAGCCCCAGCATTTT.

CDR3 sequence (DNA): TGTGCCAGCAGCCAGCCGGGACAGGGTCCGCGCTACACCTTC. It specifies CASSQPGQGPRYTF. The V call is TRBV4-2, the J call TRBJ1-2, with TRBD1 identical over 9 bases. The V gene end was trimmed by 3 bases and the J gene end by 9 bases; junction bases not matched to a gene: 8. The CDR3 length is 14 residues. CDR1 and CDR2 (germline): LGHNA, YNFKEQ.

This chain uses TRBV5-4 with TRBJ1-1, with a possible D match to TRBD1 (5 bases). The V end lost 2 bases, the J end lost 0 bases, and 17 bases lay between the germline ends. CDR1 and CDR2 from the germline V gene are SGHNT and YYREEE (reference sequence). The CDR3 is 17 residues long. CDR3 loop: CASSFGAPRQMNTEAFF. The CDR3 DNA reads TGTGCCAGCAGCTTTGGGGCCCCGAGACAGATGAACACTGAAGCTTTCTTT.

The V and J genes are TRBV2 and TRBJ1-5, with 10 bases lining up with TRBD1. CDR3 length: 15 amino acids. V lost 0 bases and J lost 7; bases outside the gene matches: 3. Germline-derived CDR1 and CDR2 are SNHLY and FYNNEI. CDR3 sequence: CASSEAGQGSQPQHF. The DNA of the CDR3 is TGTGCCAGCAGTGAAGCGGGACAGGGGAGCCAGCCCCAGCATTTT.

For the CDR3, the DNA is TGTGCCAGCAGCGGGGGACTAGCGGGGGGAAACTACAATGAGCAGTTCTTC. Its translation is CASSGGLAGGNYNEQFF. The chain uses TRBV11-2 and TRBJ2-1; TRBD2 agrees at 15 bases. The CDR3 is 17 residues long. CDR1 and CDR2 from the germline V gene are SGHAT and FQNNGV. V was clipped by 5 bases and J by 3 bases; unmatched bases: 5.